This T cell receptor (beta chain) appears in the sequencing data of a study of Ad26.COV2.S vaccination and SARS-CoV-2 variants (dated by TCRdb to the early 2020s). Concerning the study at large: Donors in the vaccine arm were drawn from COV1001, a phase I-IIa trial of Ad26.COV2.S in healthy adults that was multicentre, randomized, double-blind and placebo-controlled. TCRbeta repertoire sequencing was used to assess the specificity and breadth of SARS-CoV-2-reactive T cell receptors after Ad26.COV2.S vaccination. Trial participants were randomized into five groups of five, in which low-dose or high-dose Ad26.COV2.S was given once or twice, or placebo was given on both occasions. A total of approximately 32 samples were included in the TCR-sequenced set, comprising roughly 19 Ad26.COV2.S vaccine recipients, 5 placebo recipients and 8 SARS-CoV-2 convalescent individuals. Ad26.COV2.S was given intramuscularly at 5x10^10 or 1x10^11 viral particles, as a single shot or as two shots 56 days apart. Throughout the experiments and outcome assessment, investigators stayed blinded to trial group allocation.

Findings and caveats that apply to the study as a whole: After vaccination, spike-specific CD8+ and CD4+ T cell responses were reported to show substantial breadth. Non-spike TCR breadth was comparable between vaccine and placebo recipients, consistent with the vaccine containing only spike. The study was not powered to compare responses between vaccine doses or regimens. The authors noted that total T cell responses may have been underestimated by the TCR breadth and depth analyses. Ad26.COV2.S recipients had higher spike-specific TCR breadth than placebo recipients (P = 0.0014).

The immunoSEQ Assay was used to sequence TCRbeta CDR3 regions. After extraction, genomic DNA underwent amplification by bias-controlled multiplex PCR, followed by high-throughput sequencing. The paper's data handling went like this. To quantify the absolute abundance of every unique TCRbeta CDR3 region, sequences were collapsed and filtered. Usable DNA was measured by amplifying reference genes present in all nucleated cells, and TCRbeta template counts were normalized to that usable DNA to estimate T cell fraction. Repertoire TCRs were annotated as SARS-CoV-2-specific when V gene, CDR3 amino acid sequence and J gene were exactly matched to a known reactive TCR set. MIRA supplied the reference SARS-CoV-2 TCR set, which was filtered for enrichment in COVID-19-positive ImmuneCODE repertoires so that public or cross-reactive TCRs were removed. Using the MIRA antigens, annotated TCRs were further analysed by specific ORF or by position within an ORF. Breadth was defined as annotated unique rearrangements over total unique productive rearrangements; depth was the summed frequency of those rearrangements. TCR breadth was compared between groups using two-sided Wilcoxon rank-sum tests. This is the immuneACCESS table as TCRdb keeps it, with only in-frame sequences that have V and J called. A part of the clones is gone; compared with another copy, unresolved V genes explain less than half, and the rest is unexplained. The V and J calls and clone size were taken over from that table, and D and trimming were inferred from the DNA. Within this sample are about 350,000 clones, with around 89% of them counted one time only. The ten top clones hold about 4.6% of the sample.

In light of the paper, this sample's treatment or condition label describes: 15 to 20 received Ad26.COV2.S at low or high dose, single or two shots; 5 received placebo; per-sample allocation not given. Repertoires of vaccine and placebo recipients were sequenced from samples collected on day 63 after the first injection. In Cohort 1b, 25 to 30 adults aged 18-55 years were enrolled at a single site in Boston, USA, between 29 July and 7 August 2020. As a vaccine, Ad26.COV2.S was a replication-incompetent adenovirus type 26 vector that expressed a prefusion-stabilized SARS-CoV-2 spike protein derived from the original Wuhan strain. As for this clone: The target of this receptor is not known. Base quality data are lacking; no much larger clone is found one base away.

The clonotype originates from a person aged 18 to 65 who received the Ad26.COV2.S COVID-19 vaccine or a placebo. Here the sequenced sample was peripheral blood, taken in a trial of Ad26.COV2.S vaccine versus placebo.

The DNA reads as follows: TGTGCCAGCAGCTTGGGGCAGGGAGGGAAAGACGCCGGGGAGCTGTTTTTT. The resulting protein is CASSLGQGGKDAGELFF. The rearrangement combines TRBV5-4 with TRBJ2-2; 7 central bases correspond to TRBD2. The cysteine opens and the phenylalanine closes a CDR3 of 17 amino acids. Of the read, only the CDR3 DNA is kept; its 51 bases are in frame from base 1. Reading the germline V gene (reference sequence) gives CDR1 SGHNT and CDR2 YYREEE. At the junction V is shortened by 0 bases and J by 6 bases; bases outside the gene matches: 11.